This T cell receptor beta chain derives from a study of cytomegalovirus exposure and HLA in healthy donors. About the research overall: Per a later analysis, the 666 first-cohort and over 90 validation repertoires shared one platform.

V shed 5 bases, J shed 5 bases, and the junction held 8 bases outside the gene matches. CDR1 SGHTA and CDR2 FQGTGA come from the germline V gene. This CDR3 comprises 14 residues. Data came from immunoSEQ multiplex PCR; TCRdb stores just in-frame clones and leaves some out. The sample has 120,000 or so clones; 95% to 97% are singletons. Study-level points and caveats: The classifier reportedly diagnosed cytomegalovirus status with high sensitivity and specificity. The study designated 150 or so TCR beta chains cytomegalovirus-associated.

Notes on this clone: As yet, its antigen is unknown.

This TCR derives from a man between 18 and 35 years old in good health and CMV-seronegative. The sequenced sample consisted of PBMCs. The chain couples TRBV7-3 to TRBJ2-7; 8 positions match TRBD2. This chain's CDR3 is CASSHGTSSNEQYF. CDR3 coding DNA: TGTGCCAGCAGCCACGGGACTAGTAGTAACGAGCAGTACTTC.